The clone carrying this T cell receptor (beta chain) was observed once. Its target is not known. Trimming took off 6 bases at V and 3 bases at J, with 11 bases between the two ends. The CDR3 loop spans 13 amino acids. Germline V gene sequence: CDR1 MNHEY, CDR2 SVGAGI. This sample is drawn from a study of T cell responses to AZD1222 COVID-19 vaccine. Study-wide findings and caveats: Among vaccine-associated CD4 TCRs, coverage spanned spike, with dominance at 160-218 and 743-854. Clonal diversity was possibly underestimated, and the donors were mostly white British, with more females.

Sequencing was performed with immunoSEQ multiplex PCR; in TCRdb, only in-frame clones are kept and a portion is missing. The sample consists of about 82,000 clones, approximately 91% of them appearing once. Sequenced here: peripheral blood, sampled on day 0 of AZD1222 vaccination. The chain uses TRBV6-5 and TRBJ1-1, with a weak D call TRBD1 (5 bases). The TCR comes from an adult in good health. For the CDR3, the DNA is TGTGCCAGCAGCCTCCAGGGATACACTGAAGCTTTCTTT. Protein product: CASSLQGYTEAFF.